This T cell receptor (beta chain) was retrieved from a study of spatial heterogeneity in lung cancer. Study background: Detection of beta-chain sequences consistently exceeded that of alpha-chain sequences. Regarding the study as a whole: Circulating ubiquitous expanded tumor TCRs were observed more frequently at resection than at follow-up.

This clonotype was observed many times. Its antigen is currently unknown. The germline V gene encodes CDR1 MGHRA and CDR2 YSYEKL. Trimming left V 0 bases short and J 1 base short, with 12 bases between. The CDR3 is 16 residues long. TCRdb redid the calling of the 5' RACE reads with MiXCR, one entry per CDR3 protein. This table has about 80,000 distinct CDR3 sequences, approximately 8.1% appearing once. Time point here: sample taken at primary tumor resection. A total of some 70 untreated early-stage non-small cell lung cancer patients served as donors. Whole RNA was taken from tumor, nontumor lung or frozen PBMC; it was then sequenced unsorted.

The J gene is TRBJ1-1, the V gene TRBV4-1, with no clear D. The origin of this receptor is a male donor with early-stage non-small cell lung cancer. The sequencing here drew on PBMCs, taken at surgery. CDR3 protein: CASSQEAGLGNTEAFF. The CDR3 DNA follows: TGCGCCAGCAGCCAAGAGGCTGGGTTAGGGAACACTGAAGCTTTCTTT.